A selection of T cell receptor beta chains follows, all from one sample in a study of T cells in Graves' hyperthyroidism and ophthalmopathy. A single record per CDR3 protein comes from TCRdb applying MiXCR to the multiplex PCR reads. The sample has some 250,000 distinct CDR3 sequences, about 15% seen once. What was sequenced was blood. The origin of the receptors is a middle-aged woman with Graves' hyperthyroidism that later progressed to Graves' ophthalmopathy. The CDR3 runs from the conserved cysteine through the conserved F or W. D genes are given only for firm matches. Expanded clones are given a class, and other clones once, few, many or no size at all.

TRBJ2-1,NA,TRBV28,many,TGTGCCAGTTTAGCCTATGAGGACAACCGTACACCGCACAACAATGAGCAGTTCTTC,CASLAYEDNRTPHNNEQFF
TRBJ2-2,NA,TRBV12-3/TRBV12-4,many,TGTGCCAGCAGTTTTCGGGGCGAGGGCGCGAACACCGGGGAGCTGTTTTTT,CASSFRGEGANTGELFF
TRBJ2-5,TRBD2,TRBV12-3/TRBV12-4,many,TGTGCCAGCAGTCCGAGACGGACTAGCAATTGGCAGACCCAGTACTTC,CASSPRRTSNWQTQYF
TRBJ2-6,NA,TRBV7-9,many,TGTGCCAGCAGCTTATGGGAGTCTGGGGCCAACGTCCTGACTTTC,CASSLWESGANVLTF
TRBJ2-2,NA,TRBV12-3/TRBV12-4,many,TGTGCCAGCAGTTTAGAATCTGGGAACACCGGGGAGCTGTTTTTT,CASSLESGNTGELFF
TRBJ1-2,NA,TRBV5-6,many,TGTGCCAGCAGCTTGTTCTTTCAGGGGATTTATGGCTACACCTTC,CASSLFFQGIYGYTF
TRBJ1-5,NA,TRBV18,few,TGTGCCAGCTCACCCTCGGAGGGTCAGCCCCAGCATTTT,CASSPSEGQPQHF
TRBJ2-5,NA,TRBV20-1,many,TGCAGTGCTAGAGACGAGACAGGCCTGGGGGAGACCCAGTACTTC,CSARDETGLGETQYF
TRBJ2-1,NA,TRBV29-1,NA,TGCAGCGCCCCTTCTAGGACGAACAATGAGCAGTTCTTC,CSAPSRTNNEQFF
TRBJ2-2,NA,TRBV30,NA,TGTGCCTGGAGTGTATCGAGGGTTTGGAACACCGGGGAGCTGTTTTTT,CAWSVSRVWNTGELFF
TRBJ1-5,TRBD1,TRBV7-8,many,TGTGCCAGCCGATCAGGGGGGGCAGACTATCAGCCCCAGCATTTT,CASRSGGADYQPQHF
TRBJ1-6,NA,TRBV11-1,many,TGTGCCAGCAGCTTATTGGGTAATTTGGATTCACCCCTCCACTTT,CASSLLGNLDSPLHF
TRBJ2-2,NA,TRBV6-5,NA,TGTGCCAGCATTCTACTAGCACAGAACACCGGGGAGCTGTTTTTT,CASILLAQNTGELFF
TRBJ2-7,NA,TRBV11-2,many,TGTGCCAGCAGCTTAATTTCGTCGGGTAGCTACGAGCAGTACTTC,CASSLISSGSYEQYF
TRBJ2-2,TRBD1,TRBV6-6,NA,TGTGCCAGCAGTTACTCGTGGGGCCAGACAGGGGACGGGGAGCTGTTTTTT,CASSYSWGQTGDGELFF
TRBJ2-1,NA,TRBV7-2,few,TGTGCCAGCAGCTGGGATCGGGGGGCCTATAGCTCCTACAATGAGCAGTTCTTC,CASSWDRGAYSSYNEQFF
TRBJ2-2,NA,TRBV20-1,few,TGCAGTGCTGGGGCCCCTATGGTTACCACCGGGGAGCTGTTTTTT,CSAGAPMVTTGELFF
TRBJ1-1,TRBD1,TRBV19,many,TGTGCCAGTAACCGGATTGACAGGGCGGGAGAAGCTTTCTTT,CASNRIDRAGEAFF
TRBJ1-1,NA,TRBV12-3/TRBV12-4,few,TGTGCCACCTCCCGAGGGGGAGTTTACACTGAAGCTTTCTTT,CATSRGGVYTEAFF
TRBJ1-1,TRBD1,TRBV20-1,NA,TGCAGTGCCCTACCCTGGGACAGGACCAGGGTGAACACTGAAGCTTTCTTT,CSALPWDRTRVNTEAFF
TRBJ1-1,NA,TRBV5-1,few,TGCGCCAGCAGCCCGGACGGTCTGAACACTGAAGCTTTCTTT,CASSPDGLNTEAFF
TRBJ1-3,TRBD1,TRBV29-1,many,TGCAGCGTGATTGGGACAGACGGAAACACCATATATTTT,CSVIGTDGNTIYF
TRBJ2-7,TRBD1,TRBV29-1,many,TGCAGCGTTGCGAGGGGGACAGGTAACTACGAGCAGTACTTC,CSVARGTGNYEQYF
TRBJ1-1,NA,TRBV11-2,many,TGTGCCAGCAGCTTGGAGCCGAACACTGAAGCTTTCTTT,CASSLEPNTEAFF
TRBJ2-7,NA,TRBV20-1,many,TGCAGTGCTAGATCCCAAGCCGCCGGACAGTCCTACGAGCAGTACTTC,CSARSQAAGQSYEQYF
TRBJ2-5,NA,TRBV5-1,many,TGCGCCAGCAGCTTACGCCCGGAGACCCAGTACTTC,CASSLRPETQYF
TRBJ2-7,NA,TRBV10-2,few,TGCGCCAGCAGGGGGGGGCAGGGATCCTACGAGCAGTACTTC,CASRGGQGSYEQYF
TRBJ2-5,TRBD1,TRBV7-9,many,TGTGCCAGCAGCTTATCCCTCGCCCCGGGACAGGCGTACTTC,CASSLSLAPGQAYF
TRBJ2-1,TRBD2,TRBV7-9,many,TGTGCCAGCAGCTCTCGCGGGAGTATTGATGAGCAGTTCTTC,CASSSRGSIDEQFF
TRBJ2-7,NA,TRBV27,many,TGTGCCAGCAGTTTCGGGGCCCACTCCTACGAGCAGTACTTC,CASSFGAHSYEQYF
TRBJ1-5,TRBD1,TRBV28,NA,TGTGCCAGCAGTTTTTCCGGATCAGGGGGCGGCAATCAGCCCCAGCATTTT,CASSFSGSGGGNQPQHF
TRBJ2-2,NA,TRBV7-8,many,TGTGCCAGCAGCTTAGCGCGTTTAACTCGTCCCAACACCGGGGAGCTGTTTTTT,CASSLARLTRPNTGELFF
TRBJ1-1,NA,TRBV3-1,many,TGTGCCAGCAGCCAAGTGGGGGCCGGCATGAACACTGAAGCTTTCTTT,CASSQVGAGMNTEAFF
TRBJ2-7,NA,TRBV29-1,few,TGCAGCGCTGCCAGGGCCTACGAGCAGTACTTC,CSAARAYEQYF
TRBJ2-3,TRBD2,TRBV19,many,TGTGCCAGTAGTATTAGCGGGAGCACAGATACGCAGTATTTT,CASSISGSTDTQYF
TRBJ1-1,NA,TRBV7-9,many,TGTGCCAGCAGCGAAGGCAGCGCGAACACTGAAGCTTTCTTT,CASSEGSANTEAFF
TRBJ1-6,NA,TRBV20-1,NA,TGCAGTGCTGGGAGACGAGAAAATTCACCCCTCCACTTT,CSAGRRENSPLHF
TRBJ2-1,NA,TRBV19,many,TGTGCCAGTAGTATTATGCAGGCCTCCTACAATGAGCAGTTCTTC,CASSIMQASYNEQFF
TRBJ1-1,NA,TRBV6-1,many,TGTGCCAGCAGAGACTACCAGATGAACACTGAAGCTTTCTTT,CASRDYQMNTEAFF
TRBJ1-6,NA,TRBV6-4,many,TGTGCCAGCAGTGAAGAAGGGAACAGTTCACCCCTCCACTTT,CASSEEGNSSPLHF
TRBJ2-2,NA,TRBV12-3/TRBV12-4,many,TGTGCCAGCAGTTTGGGACCTGGGGTTTTCACCGGGGAGCTGTTTTTT,CASSLGPGVFTGELFF
TRBJ2-2,TRBD2,TRBV29-1,many,TGCAGCGTCGTTTTGGGACTAGCGGGAGGGCCATACACCGGGGAGCTGTTTTTT,CSVVLGLAGGPYTGELFF
TRBJ2-1,NA,TRBV10-3,few,TGTGCCATCAGTGCGGGTAGCGGAGAATACTCCTACAATGAGCAGTTCTTC,CAISAGSGEYSYNEQFF
TRBJ2-5,NA,TRBV20-1,many,TGCAGTGTTAACCAGGGTCAGGAGACCCAGTACTTC,CSVNQGQETQYF
TRBJ1-1,NA,TRBV20-1,many,TGCAGTGCTAGAGATTTGAGCGACACTGAAGCTTTCTTT,CSARDLSDTEAFF
TRBJ2-1,TRBD2,TRBV4-1,NA,TGCGCCAGCAGCCAAGGGGGTAGCGGGGCGTACAATGAGCAGTTCTTC,CASSQGGSGAYNEQFF
TRBJ1-4,NA,TRBV12-3/TRBV12-4,many,TGTGCCAGCAGTTTGAGAGATGAAAAACTGTTTTTT,CASSLRDEKLFF
TRBJ2-7,NA,TRBV19,many,TGTGCCAGTAGTACGGACAGTTATTTGGGCTCCGAGCAGTACTTC,CASSTDSYLGSEQYF
TRBJ2-3,TRBD2,TRBV2,few,TGTGCCAGCAGTGAATGGACTAGCGGGAGAGATACGCAGTATTTT,CASSEWTSGRDTQYF
TRBJ2-7,NA,TRBV5-1,many,TGCGCCAGCAGCTTGGGCCACGGCGGGTACGAGCAGTACTTC,CASSLGHGGYEQYF
TRBJ2-3,NA,TRBV10-1,many,TGCGCCAGCAGTGAGTCTGGGATAAGCACAGATACGCAGTATTTT,CASSESGISTDTQYF
TRBJ1-1,NA,TRBV12-3/TRBV12-4,many,TGTGCCAGCACTAGGGCGGTGAACACTGAAGCTTTCTTT,CASTRAVNTEAFF
TRBJ1-2,NA,TRBV15,many,TGTGCCACCAGCAGATTTAGGGGGGGGCCAAACTATGGCTACACCTTC,CATSRFRGGPNYGYTF
TRBJ2-3,TRBD1,TRBV5-5,many,TGTGCCAGCAGACCGACCGGGACAGGGTATACGCAGTATTTT,CASRPTGTGYTQYF